These 23 T cell receptor beta chains share one sample of origin, sequenced in a study of blood T cells in healthy people across ages. Alongside a J-beta primer mix, a sample-barcoded 5' primer served in a second PCR lasting about 7 to 12 cycles. TCRdb independently ran MiXCR on the 5' RACE reads; one entry per CDR3 protein. The sample lists about 380,000 distinct CDR3 sequences; approximately 47% were seen once. The sequencing sample was made of blood. The source of these receptors is a man aged 60-69 years in good health.

This clonotype appeared a single time. The J gene is TRBJ2-5, the V gene TRBV12-3 or TRBV12-4; D uncertain. The CDR3 runs to 13 residues. The V and J ends lost 5 bases and 5 bases respectively, with 12 bases between them. The CDR3 is CASSASLGETQYF. DNA for the CDR3: TGTGCCAGCAGTGCTAGTCTGGGGGAGACCCAGTACTTC.

This clonotype has a handful of counts. The chain uses TRBV5-1 and TRBJ2-5; D uncertain. Germline CDR1 SGHRS, CDR2 YFSETQ. The CDR3 covers 15 residues. With 4 bases removed from V and 5 bases from J, the gap between germline ends came to 18 bases. CDR3 sequence (DNA): TGCGCCAGCAGCCCAACCGGACCGAGCGTGGAGACCCAGTACTTC. This encodes CASSPTGPSVETQYF.

V gene TRBV3-1 combines with J gene TRBJ2-1, with 9 positions matching TRBD2. The CDR3 consists of 17 residues. V dropped 4 bases and J dropped 8; count of bases not matched to a gene: 15. Germline V gene lookup returns CDR1 LGHDT and CDR2 YNNKEL (reference sequence). The CDR3 region has the DNA TGTGCCAGCAGCCGTACCTTAGCGGGGGACCCCCTAGATGAGCAGTTCTTC. Translated, it gives CASSRTLAGDPLDEQFF.

This chain connects TRBV20-1 to TRBJ2-7; D gene uncertain. The CDR3 contains 14 residues. Trimming shortened V by 2 bases and J by 2 bases, and 13 bases separated the two germline ends. Germline V gene data show CDR1 as DFQATT and CDR2 as SNEGSKA (reference sequence). CDR3 in amino acids: CSARIASPPYEQYF. As DNA, the CDR3 is TGCAGTGCTAGAATTGCTAGTCCTCCCTACGAGCAGTACTTC.

As DNA, the CDR3 is TGTGCCAGCAGGACGGACAGCCGGGAGACCCAGTACTTC. Encoded protein: CASRTDSRETQYF. This sequence joins TRBV6-6 and TRBJ2-5; perhaps TRBD1 as D (6 bases). Looked up from germline, CDR1 is MNHNY and CDR2 is SVGAGI (reference sequence). V lost 6 bases to trimming and J lost 5 bases, with 13 bases between them. The CDR3 is made up of 13 amino acids.

This clonotype was seen a few times. Here the CDR3 reads CASSQERLVGSQYF. The CDR3 DNA reads as TGCGCCAGCAGCCAGGAGCGGTTGGTAGGGTCCCAGTACTTC. The chain has TRBV4-3 and TRBJ2-5; D may be TRBD2 (5 bases). The CDR3 contains 14 residues. The germline CDR1 and CDR2 sequences are LGHNA and YSLEER. Trimming pared 3 bases from V and 9 bases from J, leaving 17 bases between.

V gene TRBV7-2 combines with J gene TRBJ2-5; tentative D call: TRBD2 (7 bases). Germline V gene lookup returns CDR1 SGHTA and CDR2 FQGNSA. V was trimmed by 7 bases and J by 1 base, leaving 13 bases between them. The CDR3 covers 14 residues. Here the CDR3 DNA reads TGTGCCAGCAAGGGGGGGGGGTTCCAAGAGACCCAGTACTTC. Encoded protein: CASKGGGFQETQYF.

This clonotype was seen only once. The junction departs from germline at one end; a sequencing error may be responsible. V and J are TRBV4-2 and TRBJ2-7, with D perhaps assigned TRBD1 or TRBD2 (5 bases each). The CDR3 consists of 13 residues. Germline V gene lookup returns CDR1 LGHNA and CDR2 YNFKEQ. The CDR3 region is CASSQGGSYKQYF. CDR3 DNA sequence: TGTGCCAGCAGCCAAGGGGGGTCCTACAAGCAGTACTTC.

This chain connects TRBV20-1 to TRBJ1-2; D is uncertain. CDR3 size: 16 residues. Trimming removed 0 bases from V and 1 base from J, with 15 bases in between. Germline CDR1 is DFQATT and CDR2 is SNEGSKA (reference sequence). CDR3 nucleotides: TGCAGTGCTAGAGAGAGTAGGGCCCAAAATAACTATGGCTACACCTTC. Translation gives CSARESRAQNNYGYTF.

The V call is TRBV20-1, the J call TRBJ1-1, with D possibly being TRBD1 (6 bases). This CDR3 comprises 15 residues. Germline V CDR1 and CDR2: DFQATT, SNEGSKA (reference sequence). Between the trimmed V and J ends, which lost 7 bases and 0 bases, there was a span of 18 bases. The chain's CDR3 is CSVSGNRAMNTEAFF. The DNA for the CDR3 is TGCAGTGTGAGTGGCAACAGGGCCATGAACACTGAAGCTTTCTTT.

The chain carries TRBV6-2 or TRBV6-3 and TRBJ2-1, with 11 bases aligning to TRBD2. V was pared by 7 bases and J by 9 bases, with 11 bases of the junction left unmatched. The germline CDR1 and CDR2 sequences are MNHEY and SVGEGT. The CDR3 is 15 residues long. CDR3 protein: CASTERLAGTTEQFF. Here the CDR3 DNA reads TGTGCCAGCACCGAGAGACTAGCGGGAACGACTGAGCAGTTCTTC.

The chain joins TRBV29-1 to TRBJ2-1; 9 positions match TRBD2. CDR1 is SQVTM and CDR2 is ANQGSEA in the germline V gene. V was pared by 6 bases and J by 3 bases, with 6 bases of the junction left unmatched. The CDR3 has 14 residues. CDR3 loop: CSVGTSPDYNEQFF. CDR3 coding DNA: TGCAGCGTGGGGACTAGCCCCGACTACAATGAGCAGTTCTTC.

The rearrangement links TRBV20-1 to TRBJ2-1, with D unclear. The CDR3 sequence is 10 residues long. V lost 5 bases, J lost 4 bases, and 3 bases lay in between. Germline CDR1 DFQATT, CDR2 SNEGSKA (reference sequence). The CDR3 DNA sequence: TGCAGTGCTGTATACAATGAGCAGTTCTTC. It is translated as CSAVYNEQFF.

Many counts were recorded for this clonotype. The J gene is TRBJ2-5, the V gene TRBV7-2; D is unclear. This CDR3 is built from 12 residues. The V gene's germline CDR1 is SGHTA and CDR2 FQGNSA. V was pared by 0 bases and J by 6 bases, with 5 bases between. CDR3 bases: TGTGCCAGCAGCTTAGCAGGACAGACCCAGTACTTC. It yields the protein CASSLAGQTQYF.

V is TRBV20-1 and J is TRBJ2-7; perhaps TRBD2 as D (5 bases). The germline V gene has CDR1 DFQATT and CDR2 SNEGSKA (reference sequence). V was cut by 4 bases and J by 9 bases, with 16 bases left in between. This CDR3 is built from 12 residues. The CDR3 loop is CSAKPSTSVQYF. In DNA, the CDR3 is TGCAGTGCTAAACCCAGCACTAGTGTGCAGTACTTC.

This clonotype was seen ten or more times. The chain recombines TRBV20-1 with TRBJ2-5; D tentatively reads TRBD1 or TRBD2 (5 bases each). Trimming left V 3 bases short and J 10 bases short, with 12 bases between. The CDR3 contains 11 residues. Germline lookup yields CDR1 DFQATT and CDR2 SNEGSKA (reference sequence). CDR3: CSARGETIQYF. The CDR3 DNA sequence: TGCAGTGCTAGGGGGGAGACAATCCAGTACTTC.

In this sample, this clonotype turned up a few times. Since a much larger clone is just one base distant, this may be a read error. The chain couples TRBV27 to TRBJ2-7; TRBD2 aligns across 8 bases. The CDR3 is made up of 15 amino acids. The germline V gene has CDR1 MNHEY and CDR2 SMNVEV (reference sequence). V shed 3 bases, J shed 7 bases, and the junction held 11 bases outside the gene matches. CDR3 in amino acids: CASSLGSGSGNEQYF. CDR3 coding DNA: TGTGCCAGCAGTTTGGGGAGCGGGAGCGGCAATGAGCAGTACTTC.

There are a few counts of this clonotype. This chain uses TRBV10-1 with TRBJ1-2, with a tentative D call TRBD1 (5 bases). V was shortened by 0 bases and J by 4 bases, with 6 bases between the two germline ends. Germline V gene data show CDR1 as WNHNN and CDR2 as SYGVQD (reference sequence). The CDR3 contains 13 residues. CDR3 amino acids: CASSESGPYGYTF. The DNA of the CDR3 is TGCGCCAGCAGTGAGTCGGGACCCTATGGCTACACCTTC.

This chain joins TRBV3-1 and TRBJ2-1; TRBD2 matches at 7 bases. Per germline, CDR1 LGHDT and CDR2 YNNKEL (reference sequence). Unmatched junction bases numbered 7, after V lost 5 bases and J lost 0 bases. This CDR3 has 16 amino acids. CDR3 sequence: CASSSRGSSSYNEQFF. CDR3 coding DNA: TGTGCCAGCAGCTCTCGCGGGAGTAGCTCCTACAATGAGCAGTTCTTC.

The J gene is TRBJ2-3, the V gene TRBV29-1, with 12 bases lining up with TRBD2. CDR3 length equals 14 residues. The V and J ends lost 5 bases and 3 bases, in that order; junction bases with no gene match: 3. Germline CDR1 is SQVTM and CDR2 is ANQGSEA. The CDR3 sequence: CSVRGLAGTDTQYF. Written as DNA, the CDR3 is TGCAGCGTTCGAGGACTAGCGGGGACAGATACGCAGTATTTT.

This clonotype has a handful of counts. The chain combines TRBV28 with TRBJ1-6; no clear D gene. Trimming shortened V by 6 bases and J by 7 bases, and 13 bases separated the two germline ends. The length of the CDR3 is 14 residues. Germline values: CDR1 MDHEN, CDR2 SYDVKM. CDR3 in DNA: TGTGCCAGCAGGGCCCTCGGGAGGAATTCACCCCTCCACTTT. Its protein product is CASRALGRNSPLHF.

This clonotype has a handful of counts. The genes are TRBV7-2 and TRBJ2-5, with TRBD2 matching 7 bases. The tail of the sequence fits TRBJ2-7 better, so the J call may be wrong. The CDR3 extends over 13 amino acids. CDR1 is SGHTA and CDR2 is FQGNSA in the germline V gene. The CDR3, as DNA: TGTGCCAGCAGCCGGACTAGAGGAGACGAGCAGTACTTC. Amino acids: CASSRTRGDEQYF.

The sample holds one count of this clonotype. The chain employs TRBV4-2 and TRBJ1-2; D is uncertain. V was clipped by 0 bases and J by 8 bases, with 13 bases between them. The CDR3 is 14 amino acids. Germline CDR1 reads LGHNA; CDR2 reads YNFKEQ. The CDR3 coding sequence is TGTGCCAGCAGCCAAGAAAGGTCCCACGGGGGCTACACCTTC. It codes for CASSQERSHGGYTF.